Following are 4 T cell receptor beta chains from one sample sequenced in a study of identical twins' blood T cells (dated by TCRdb to 2013 to 2014). The library was made by 5' RACE. Data came from an Illumina Genome Analyzer IIx. TCRdb trimmed public reads at Q25 via fastp, called clones via MiXCR and kept in-frame beta chains. CDR3 protein duplicates are merged, each entry listing the most common genes and DNA. The sample table holds around 380,000 distinct CDR3 sequences, of which roughly 27% were seen once. Roughly 5.5% of the sample belongs to the ten largest clones. The material sequenced was PBMCs. These receptor sequences come from a woman aged 18-49 years in good health.

This clonotype was recorded a few times. The V gene is TRBV20-1, the J gene TRBJ2-1; 9 bases align to TRBD2. The CDR3 loop spans 15 amino acids. Germline-derived CDR1 and CDR2 are DFQATT and SNEGSKA (reference sequence). Trimming took 5 bases from V and 4 from J; bases not matched to a gene: 9. This chain's CDR3 is CSASLAGESYNEQFF. Written as DNA, the CDR3 is TGCAGTGCTTCATTAGCGGGAGAATCTTACAATGAGCAGTTCTTC.

Comments on this clonotype: Given a much more abundant clone one base away, this may be a read error. CDR3 sequence reads: CSVNRGTGELFF. The CDR3 bases are TGCAGCGTTAACAGGGGAACCGGGGAGCTGTTTTTT. The chain employs TRBV29-1 and TRBJ2-2, with 7 bases identical to TRBD1. Germline V gene data show CDR1 as SQVTM and CDR2 as ANQGSEA. CDR3 size: 12 residues. V dropped 5 bases and J dropped 5; count of bases not matched to a gene: 2.

This chain connects TRBV11-1 to TRBJ1-2, with D possibly matching TRBD1 (6 bases). The germline V and J ends were trimmed by 5 bases and 6 bases, with 28 bases remaining between them. The CDR3 totals 18 residues. Germline V gene sequence: CDR1 SGHAT, CDR2 FQDESV (reference sequence). The CDR3 region has the DNA TGTGCCAGCAGCCAACCAATCCGGACAGAACCGATACCTAATGGCTACACCTTC. Amino acid sequence: CASSQPIRTEPIPNGYTF.

The V and J genes are TRBV20-1 and TRBJ1-5, with D possibly being TRBD1 (6 bases). CDR3 length: 12 residues. Between the trimmed V and J ends, which lost 5 bases and 7 bases, there was a span of 12 bases. Germline values: CDR1 DFQATT, CDR2 SNEGSKA (reference sequence). The CDR3 loop reads CSALQGQQPQHF. In nucleotides, the CDR3 is TGCAGTGCTCTACAGGGTCAACAGCCCCAGCATTTT.